Listed below are T cell receptor beta chains from one sample, sequenced in a study of blood T cell repertoires in COVID-19. Some clones are missing from TCRdb's copy, which holds only in-frame ones; the method was immunoSEQ multiplex PCR. Of just over 150,000 clones detected, around 89% appear once; the ten largest clones hold 6% to 8.5%. Sample: PBMCs or T cells enriched from blood (not recorded which). The receptors originated from a woman aged 50 to 60 who had recovered from COVID-19. The CDR3 runs from the conserved cysteine through the conserved F or W. D genes are given only for firm matches. The size of a clone is reported for some rows only, either as once, few or many, or as a class for expanded clones.

TRBV5-1	-	-	TRBJ2-3	TGCGCCAGCAGGGGGGCGGGAGATACGCAGTATTTT	CASRGAGDTQYF
TRBV10-2	-	once	TRBJ2-7	TGCGCCAGCCAGACGACGGAGGTCTACGAGCAGTACTTC	CASQTTEVYEQYF
TRBV19	TRBD1	-	TRBJ1-5	TGTGCCAGTAGTATGCAGGGGGCCGTGGGCAATCAGCCCCAGCATTTT	CASSMQGAVGNQPQHF
TRBV4-3	-	-	TRBJ1-1	TGCGCCAGCAGCCACGGAGAACTGAGGAACACTGAAGCTTTCTTT	CASSHGELRNTEAFF
TRBV9	-	few	TRBJ1-1	TGTGCCAGCAGCACAACAGCGAACACTGAAGCTTTCTTT	CASSTTANTEAFF
TRBV30	TRBD1	-	TRBJ1-2	TGTGCCTGGACCCTAACAGGGGACTATGGCTACACCTTC	CAWTLTGDYGYTF
TRBV3-1/TRBV3-2	TRBD2	once	TRBJ2-5	TGTGCCAGCAGCCAAGATCTTGGTAGTAGCGGGGTGACCTCAGTGACCCAGTACTTC	CASSQDLGSSGVTSVTQYF
TRBV6-5	TRBD1	-	TRBJ1-5	TGTGCCAGCAGTTATCTCCAGGGACAGACCAATCAGCCCCAGCATTTT	CASSYLQGQTNQPQHF
TRBV6-4	TRBD1	once	TRBJ1-6	TGTGCCAGCAGAACGACAGGGGGTAATTCACCCCTCCACTTT	CASRTTGGNSPLHF
TRBV29-1	-	-	TRBJ2-1	TGCAGCGTTGCAAGAGGGTATGATGAGCAGTTCTTC	CSVARGYDEQFF
TRBV5-6	TRBD2	-	TRBJ2-3	TGTGCCAGCAGCACGAGCCTTAGCGGGGGGGCCGCAGATACGCAGTATTTT	CASSTSLSGGAADTQYF
TRBV5-4	TRBD1	-	TRBJ1-2	TGTGCCAGCAGCATAGGACAGGTTCAGCGTTATGGCTACACCTTC	CASSIGQVQRYGYTF
TRBV9	-	-	TRBJ2-2	TGTGCCAGCAGCGCGAGAGGGTCGGTCACCGGGGAGCTGTTTTTT	CASSARGSVTGELFF